A selection of T cell receptor beta chains follows, all from one sample in a study of shared clonotypes between healthy human individuals. Data came from immunoSEQ multiplex PCR; TCRdb stores just in-frame clones and leaves some out. The table includes about 2.4 million clones, 93% detected once. The sequenced sample was naive CD4+ T cells from PBMCs. Receptors originate from a man between 18 and 35 years old in good health. Some clones in this sample may be carry-over from other donors' samples. Each CDR3 is given with its conserved first and last residue. D genes are given only for firm matches. Size is omitted from some rows. Given values are once, few, many or a class for expanded clones.

d_call	j_call	v_call	clone_size	cdr3_aa	cdr3_nt
.	TRBJ2-2	TRBV28	.	CASSLQGTRLTGELFF	TGTGCCAGCAGTCTACAGGGCACGAGACTCACCGGGGAGCTGTTTTTT
.	TRBJ2-5	TRBV6-6	once	CASSERAQETQYF	TGTGCCAGCAGCGAGAGGGCCCAAGAGACCCAGTACTTC
TRBD2	TRBJ2-3	TRBV11-3	once	CASSPSGGTDTQYF	TGTGCCAGCAGCCCGAGCGGGGGTACAGATACGCAGTATTTT
TRBD1	TRBJ1-2	TRBV7-8	.	CASSPTFQGDGYTF	TGTGCCAGCAGCCCTACATTTCAGGGGGATGGCTACACCTTC
.	TRBJ2-3	TRBV9	.	CASSPGDSGSPGDTQYF	TGTGCCAGCAGCCCCGGGGACAGCGGGAGTCCGGGGGATACGCAGTATTTT
TRBD1	TRBJ1-1	TRBV10-3	.	CAIRVSGQGSEAFF	TGTGCCATCAGGGTATCCGGACAGGGTTCTGAAGCTTTCTTT
TRBD2	TRBJ2-1	TRBV19	once	CASSIDRSGTSGRASYNEQFF	TGTGCCAGTAGTATAGACAGGAGCGGGACTAGCGGGAGGGCCTCCTACAATGAGCAGTTCTTC
TRBD1	TRBJ2-1	TRBV5-5	.	CASSSGTGTYNEQFF	TGTGCCAGCAGCTCCGGGACAGGGACATACAATGAGCAGTTCTTC
TRBD1	TRBJ1-1	TRBV5-1	.	CASRDQTGEIPAFF	TGCGCCAGCAGAGACCAGACAGGGGAGATTCCAGCTTTCTTT
.	TRBJ1-4	TRBV5-1	.	CASSLGLSVLTNEKLFF	TGCGCCAGCAGCTTGGGGTTGTCGGTCTTAACTAATGAAAAACTGTTTTTT
.	TRBJ2-2	TRBV11-2	.	CASSPGHANTGELFF	TGTGCCAGCAGCCCGGGACATGCGAACACCGGGGAGCTGTTTTTT
.	TRBJ2-7	TRBV5-1	.	CASSLAGTEGYEQYF	TGCGCCAGCAGCTTAGCGGGGACAGAGGGCTACGAGCAGTACTTC
TRBD2	TRBJ2-2	TRBV5-1	.	CASSSMGLAGTGELFF	TGCGCCAGCAGCTCCATGGGACTAGCGGGGACCGGGGAGCTGTTTTTT
.	TRBJ2-7	TRBV28	.	CASTSPGFKPYEQYF	TGTGCCAGCACCTCGCCGGGCTTTAAACCCTACGAGCAGTACTTC
TRBD1	TRBJ2-2	TRBV7-3	.	CASSPRTGLPGELFF	TGTGCCAGCAGCCCCCGGACAGGGTTACCCGGGGAGCTGTTTTTT
.	TRBJ2-3	TRBV9	once	CASSAPPDRGADTQYF	TGTGCCAGCAGCGCACCTCCGGACCGAGGCGCAGATACGCAGTATTTT
.	TRBJ1-1	TRBV7-9	few	CAMSLWGDTEAFF	TGTGCCATGAGTTTGTGGGGGGACACTGAAGCTTTCTTT
.	TRBJ2-3	TRBV4-3	.	CASSQVYREWTDTQYF	TGCGCCAGCAGCCAAGTATACAGGGAATGGACAGATACGCAGTATTTT
.	TRBJ2-2	TRBV9	.	CASSVLLGELFF	TGTGCCAGCAGCGTCCTTCTCGGGGAGCTGTTTTTT
.	TRBJ2-4	TRBV5-1	once	CASSLAPTGLSKNIQYF	TGCGCCAGCAGCTTGGCCCCTACCGGCCTCTCCAAAAACATTCAGTACTTC
.	TRBJ1-1	TRBV18	.	CASSFGWGQLNTEAFF	TGTGCCAGCTCATTTGGCTGGGGTCAATTGAACACTGAAGCTTTCTTT
.	TRBJ1-3	TRBV7-4	once	CASSLRSPSSGNTIYF	TGTGCCAGCAGCTTACGTAGCCCCTCATCTGGAAACACCATATATTTT
.	TRBJ1-1	TRBV7-8	once	CASSLVGEGFF	TGTGCCAGCAGCTTAGTAGGGGAGGGTTTCTTT
TRBD1	TRBJ2-7	TRBV28	.	CASSLSRWDRYRYEQYF	TGTGCCAGCAGTCTATCCCGTTGGGACAGGTATCGCTACGAGCAGTACTTC
TRBD1	TRBJ1-2	TRBV28	.	CASSTRGQGERYTF	TGTGCCAGCAGTACCAGAGGACAGGGTGAGCGCTACACCTTC
.	TRBJ2-2	TRBV6-1	.	CASSEPGGTVTGELFF	TGTGCCAGCAGTGAGCCCGGAGGGACGGTCACCGGGGAGCTGTTTTTT
.	TRBJ1-1	TRBV5-8	.	CASSRGLGGTEAFF	TGTGCCAGCTCCCGGGGTCTGGGAGGGACTGAAGCTTTCTTT
.	TRBJ1-3	TRBV9	.	CASSVSGTDGNTIYF	TGTGCCAGCAGCGTATCGGGCACGGACGGAAACACCATATATTTT
.	TRBJ2-5	TRBV10-2	.	CASSDRVGETQYF	TGCGCCAGCAGCGATCGGGTTGGAGAGACCCAGTACTTC
.	TRBJ1-1	TRBV28	.	CASRSSGVEAFF	TGTGCCAGCAGATCTTCGGGGGTTGAAGCTTTCTTT
.	TRBJ1-5	TRBV6-1	.	CASSVLWGRGQPQHF	TGTGCCAGCAGTGTATTGTGGGGGCGCGGTCAGCCCCAGCATTTT
.	TRBJ1-2	TRBV28	.	CASSLFNGGYTF	TGTGCCAGCAGTTTATTCAACGGAGGCTACACCTTC
TRBD1	TRBJ2-3	TRBV10-3	once	CAISAQGVITDTQYF	TGTGCCATCAGTGCACAGGGGGTAATCACAGATACGCAGTATTTT
TRBD2	TRBJ2-1	TRBV18	.	CASSPWTSGRINEQFF	TGTGCCAGCTCACCCTGGACTAGCGGGAGGATCAATGAGCAGTTCTTC
.	TRBJ1-5	TRBV28	.	CASVTGRGLGNQPQHF	TGTGCCAGCGTTACCGGACGGGGGCTGGGAAATCAGCCCCAGCATTTT
.	TRBJ2-7	TRBV6-1	once	CASSAPAGAEQYF	TGTGCCAGCAGTGCCCCTGCGGGGGCCGAGCAGTACTTC
TRBD2	TRBJ2-7	TRBV5-1	.	CASSLEPSGMLEQYF	TGCGCCAGCAGCTTGGAACCTAGCGGGATGCTCGAGCAGTACTTC
.	TRBJ2-7	TRBV5-8	.	CASSLGGADEQYF	TGTGCCAGCAGCTTGGGAGGGGCTGACGAGCAGTACTTC
.	TRBJ1-2	TRBV28	once	CASSLGAYGYTF	TGTGCCAGCAGTCTGGGCGCCTATGGCTACACCTTC
.	TRBJ2-3	TRBV5-1	.	CASNRDPGTTDTQYF	TGCGCCAGCAACCGGGATCCGGGTACCACAGATACGCAGTATTTT
.	TRBJ1-2	TRBV28	.	CASSLSRYGYTF	TGTGCCAGCAGTTTATCCAGATATGGCTACACCTTC
TRBD2	TRBJ2-2	TRBV7-3	.	CASSLIRTSEGGELFF	TGTGCCAGCAGCTTAATTCGGACTAGCGAAGGCGGGGAGCTGTTTTTT
.	TRBJ2-1	TRBV7-2	.	CASSLEGGRPSGEQFF	TGTGCCAGCAGCTTGGAAGGTGGGAGGCCGTCGGGTGAGCAGTTCTTC
TRBD2	TRBJ2-7	TRBV7-2	.	CASSVGLASYEQYF	TGTGCCAGCAGCGTGGGACTAGCGTCCTACGAGCAGTACTTC
TRBD1	TRBJ2-3	TRBV2	.	CASSERQGARRGSQYF	TGTGCCAGCAGTGAGAGGCAGGGGGCGAGGAGAGGCTCGCAGTATTTT
.	TRBJ2-3	TRBV5-4	.	CASSLGVFERLADTQYF	TGTGCCAGCAGCTTGGGGGTGTTCGAGCGCCTCGCAGATACGCAGTATTTT
TRBD2	TRBJ2-1	TRBV9	.	CASSPPGLAGANEQFF	TGTGCCAGCAGCCCCCCGGGACTAGCGGGAGCTAATGAGCAGTTCTTC
.	TRBJ1-5	TRBV9	.	CASSGGDAPYQPQHF	TGTGCCAGCAGCGGAGGGGACGCACCTTATCAGCCCCAGCATTTT
.	TRBJ2-7	TRBV5-4	.	CASREYSRGANEQYF	TGTGCCAGCAGAGAGTATAGCAGGGGAGCTAACGAGCAGTACTTC
TRBD2	TRBJ2-5	TRBV2	.	CASRRTSQETQYF	TGTGCCAGCAGACGGACTAGCCAAGAGACCCAGTACTTC
TRBD2	TRBJ2-1	TRBV18	.	CASSPPLSGTPSRNEQFF	TGTGCCAGCTCACCACCCCTTAGCGGGACCCCCTCTCGCAATGAGCAGTTCTTC
.	TRBJ1-5	TRBV18	.	CASSQSYSNQPQHF	TGTGCCAGCTCCCAGAGCTATAGCAATCAGCCCCAGCATTTT
TRBD2	TRBJ2-1	TRBV5-1	.	CASSLLAGYYNEQFF	TGCGCCAGCAGCTTGTTAGCGGGTTACTACAATGAGCAGTTCTTC
.	TRBJ2-5	TRBV7-3	.	CASSKDSQETQYF	TGTGCCAGCAGCAAAGACAGCCAAGAGACCCAGTACTTC
TRBD1	TRBJ2-5	TRBV5-4	.	CASRDPQGAGETQYF	TGTGCCAGCAGGGACCCGCAGGGGGCCGGGGAGACCCAGTACTTC
.	TRBJ2-1	TRBV9	once	CASSDRPGFHGQFF	TGTGCCAGCAGCGACCGCCCCGGCTTTCATGGGCAGTTCTTC
.	TRBJ1-5	TRBV5-8	once	CASSIGGRGNQPQHF	TGTGCCAGCAGCATCGGGGGGCGAGGCAATCAGCCCCAGCATTTT